Each of the 21 T cell receptor beta chains below was sequenced from the same sample in a study of Ad26.COV2.S vaccination and SARS-CoV-2 variants. Sequenced by immunoSEQ multiplex PCR; TCRdb stores in-frame clones only, minus some. This sample has about 440,000 clones, with roughly 88% found just once. Documented treatment: some 20 received Ad26.COV2.S at low or high dose, single or two shots; a few received placebo; per-sample allocation not given. The study sampled participants on day 63 after the first vaccine or placebo injection. This specimen was peripheral blood, taken in a trial of Ad26.COV2.S vaccine versus placebo. These receptors were collected from a person between 18 and 59 years old who received the Ad26.COV2.S COVID-19 vaccine or a placebo.

The chain employs TRBV6-5 and TRBJ2-2, with 12 positions matching TRBD1. CDR1 MNHEY and CDR2 SVGAGI come from the germline V gene. This CDR3 is built from 16 residues. J was trimmed by 7 bases and V by 3 bases; bases with no gene match: 6. CDR3 DNA sequence: TGTGCCAGCAGTTATGGGACAGGGGGCGCGGTCGGGGAGCTGTTTTTT. Encoded protein: CASSYGTGGAVGELFF.

CDR3: CASSPPGSGSGDTQYF. CDR3 in DNA: TGTGCCAGCAGTCCCCCGGGTAGCGGGAGTGGGGATACGCAGTATTTT. J is TRBJ2-3 and V is TRBV6-2 or TRBV6-3; 9 bases match TRBD2. The CDR3 length is 16 residues. The V gene's germline CDR1 is MNHEY and CDR2 SVGEGT. The junction had 12 bases not matched to a gene; V was cut back by 5 bases and J by 6 bases.

V is TRBV7-9 and J is TRBJ2-7; D unresolved. V lost 5 bases and J 6 bases, leaving 20 bases between the germline ends. This CDR3 spans 15 amino acids. Per the germline V gene, CDR1 is SEHNR and CDR2 is FQNEAQ (reference sequence). In DNA, the CDR3 is TGTGCCAGCAGCCCCTACTTTCCTCGTTTCTCCGAGCAGTACTTC. Its translation is CASSPYFPRFSEQYF.

The chain couples TRBV5-1 to TRBJ2-3, with 8 nucleotides matching TRBD1. V gave up 6 bases and J gave up 5 bases; unmatched junction bases: 8. CDR1 is SGHRS, CDR2 YFSETQ, per germline. The CDR3 contains 14 residues. The CDR3 nucleotides are TGCGCCAGCACCGCGACAGGGGCTAAAGATACGCAGTATTTT. Its protein is CASTATGAKDTQYF.

The V gene is TRBV24-1, the J gene TRBJ2-1; a weak D match, TRBD2 (5 bases). The length of the CDR3 is 16 residues. The germline V gene encodes CDR1 KGHDR and CDR2 SFDVKD. The V gene lost 4 bases and the J gene lost 2 bases, with 14 bases spanning the gap. The CDR3 loop is CATSDPGLAAYNEQFF. The CDR3 DNA sequence: TGTGCCACCAGTGACCCAGGACTGGCCGCCTACAATGAGCAGTTCTTC.

The chain employs TRBV29-1 and TRBJ1-2, with D possibly TRBD1 on 5 matching bases. The CDR3 extends over 13 amino acids. Trimming took 5 bases from V and 8 from J, leaving 18 bases between them. CDR1 is SQVTM and CDR2 is ANQGSEA in the germline V gene. In nucleotides, the CDR3 is TGCAGCGTTCAGCCCCAGGGAAGTGAAGGCTACACCTTC. Its protein product is CSVQPQGSEGYTF.

The CDR3 sequence is CASSLDGTDYNEQFF. The CDR3 DNA sequence: TGTGCCAGCAGCTTAGATGGGACAGACTACAATGAGCAGTTCTTC. The chain recombines TRBV7-3 with TRBJ2-1, with 7 bases fitting TRBD1. V gave up 2 bases and J gave up 3 bases; unmatched junction bases: 4. CDR1 and CDR2 from the germline V gene are SGHTA and FQGTGA. CDR3 size: 15 residues.

This clone was recorded once. V usage is TRBV7-3 and J usage is TRBJ2-2, with D possibly TRBD2 on 6 matching bases. CDR1 is SGHTA, CDR2 FQGTGA, per germline. Trimming pared 3 bases from V and 5 bases from J, leaving 16 bases between. CDR3 length equals 16 residues. CDR3 region: CASSLMGGIRTGELFF. The CDR3 DNA reads TGTGCCAGCAGCTTGATGGGCGGGATAAGGACCGGGGAGCTGTTTTTT.

This rearrangement joins TRBV4-1 to TRBJ1-1; tentative D call: TRBD1 (6 bases). With 1 base removed from V and 3 bases from J, the gap between germline ends came to 18 bases. The germline V gene has CDR1 MGHRA and CDR2 YSYEKL. The CDR3 covers 17 residues. In DNA, the CDR3 is TGCGCCAGCAGCCAAGCCCGGCTAAGGGGGGCGGACACTGAAGCTTTCTTT. Its protein product is CASSQARLRGADTEAFF.

The chain couples TRBV7-9 to TRBJ1-1, with D possibly being TRBD1 (5 bases). V lost 6 bases to trimming and J lost 5 bases, with 13 bases between them. The CDR3 has 13 residues. Germline V gene sequence: CDR1 SEHNR, CDR2 FQNEAQ (reference sequence). The CDR3 region is CASRGEGRTEAFF. CDR3 nucleotide sequence: TGTGCCAGCAGGGGTGAGGGGCGGACTGAAGCTTTCTTT.

This chain links TRBV2 with TRBJ1-5, with D perhaps TRBD1 (5 bases). Trimming shortened V by 8 bases and J by 4 bases, and 12 bases separated the two germline ends. Germline V CDR1 and CDR2: SNHLY, FYNNEI. The CDR3 contains 13 residues. This chain's CDR3 is CASGQGRNQPQHF. CDR3 coding DNA: TGTGCCAGCGGGCAGGGTCGTAATCAGCCCCAGCATTTT. The full variable domain, completed using reference TRBV2 and TRBJ1-5, is EPEVTQTPSHQVTQMGQEVILRCVPISNHLYFYWYRQILGQKVEFLVSFYNNEISEKSEIFDDQFSVERPDGSNFTLKIRSTKLEDSAMYFCASGQGRNQPQHFGDGTRLSIL.

The chain joins TRBV11-2 to TRBJ1-1; D is perhaps TRBD1 (5 bases). The CDR3 consists of 14 residues. Trimming shortened V by 0 bases and J by 4 bases, and 9 bases separated the two germline ends. Germline CDR1 reads SGHAT; CDR2 reads FQNNGV. The CDR3 reads CASSLDRVTTEAFF. DNA for the CDR3: TGTGCCAGCAGCTTAGACAGGGTGACCACTGAAGCTTTCTTT.

Concerning this clone itself: Other DNA sequences in the same sample also yield this CDR3. The rearrangement joins TRBV19 to TRBJ2-6, with D maybe TRBD1 (6 bases). Germline CDR1 LNHDA, CDR2 SQIVND (reference sequence). V was cut by 3 bases and J by 0 bases, with 9 bases left in between. The CDR3 sequence is 16 residues long. CDR3 in amino acids: CASSITGSSGANVLTF. CDR3 DNA sequence: TGTGCCAGTAGTATCACAGGGTCCTCTGGGGCCAACGTCCTGACTTTC.

The chain joins TRBV19 to TRBJ2-3; TRBD2 matches at 12 bases. Germline-derived CDR1 and CDR2 are LNHDA and SQIVND (reference sequence). With 3 bases clipped from V and 4 bases from J, the junction kept 8 bases outside the gene matches. CDR3 length: 17 amino acids. The CDR3 is CASSMILAGGPPDTQYF. Here the CDR3 DNA reads TGTGCCAGTAGTATGATTCTAGCGGGAGGGCCCCCAGATACGCAGTATTTT.

The chain carries TRBV11-3 and TRBJ2-3; D remains ambiguous. This CDR3 comprises 13 residues. CDR1 and CDR2 (germline): SGHNT, YENEEA. Trimming left V 4 bases short and J 3 bases short, with 8 bases between. CDR3 sequence: CASSSSRTDTQYF. The CDR3 DNA follows: TGTGCCAGCAGCTCCTCTAGAACAGATACGCAGTATTTT.

The chain has TRBV7-8 and TRBJ2-6; no firm D call. Trimming shortened V by 1 base and J by 4 bases, and 8 bases separated the two germline ends. The CDR3 extends over 15 amino acids. Germline-derived CDR1 and CDR2 are SGHVS and FQNEAQ. The CDR3 region is CASSLGVGGANVLTF. CDR3 bases: TGTGCCAGCAGCTTAGGGGTGGGCGGGGCCAACGTCCTGACTTTC.

In this sample, this clone turned up once. The chain is built from TRBV7-2 and TRBJ2-3; the D is unclear. V was cut by 4 bases and J by 2 bases, with 13 bases left in between. There are 15 residues in the CDR3. Germline V gene sequence: CDR1 SGHTA, CDR2 FQGNSA. The CDR3 nucleotides read TGTGCCAGCAGCTCCCCTGGAGCAATCACAGATACGCAGTATTTT. Translation gives CASSSPGAITDTQYF. Full variable domain (remainder filled in from reference TRBV7-2 and TRBJ2-3): GAGVSQSPSNKVTEKGKDVELRCDPISGHTALYWYRQSLGQGLEFLIYFQGNSAPDKSGLPSDRFSAERTGGSVSTLTIQRTQQEDSAVYLCASSSPGAITDTQYFGPGTRLTVL.

The V and J genes are TRBV28 and TRBJ2-5; TRBD1 matches 8 bases. Germline loops: CDR1 MDHEN, CDR2 SYDVKM. V dropped 1 base and J dropped 5; count of bases not matched to a gene: 6. The CDR3 is 15 amino acids. CDR3 nucleotide sequence: TGTGCCAGCAGTTTATTATACAGGGGGAAGGAGACCCAGTACTTC. Residues: CASSLLYRGKETQYF.

The chain recombines TRBV5-1 with TRBJ2-1, with 9 bases identical to TRBD2. Germline trimming cut 2 bases from V and 2 bases from J; bases unmatched to any gene: 5. The CDR3 is 16 amino acids. Germline V CDR1 and CDR2: SGHRS, YFSETQ. For the CDR3, the DNA is TGCGCCAGCAGCTTTGAAGCGGGAGGCGCCTACAATGAGCAGTTCTTC. As protein: CASSFEAGGAYNEQFF.

V is TRBV27 and J is TRBJ1-5, with 11 bases identical to TRBD1. Germline V gene lookup returns CDR1 MNHEY and CDR2 SMNVEV (reference sequence). This CDR3 comprises 15 residues. Unmatched junction bases numbered 6, after V lost 6 bases and J lost 5 bases. The CDR3 sequence: CASSRGQGAHQPQHF. The CDR3 DNA sequence: TGTGCCAGCAGCCGAGGACAGGGGGCCCATCAGCCCCAGCATTTT.

V and J are TRBV27 and TRBJ2-7, with 16 bases lining up with TRBD2. V lost 2 bases, J lost 0 bases, and 7 bases stayed unmatched. This CDR3 is 19 amino acids long. Germline V gene sequence: CDR1 MNHEY, CDR2 SMNVEV (reference sequence). The chain's CDR3 is CASSLIGTSGRANSYEQYF. CDR3 sequence (DNA): TGTGCCAGCAGTTTAATCGGGACTAGCGGGAGGGCCAACTCCTACGAGCAGTACTTC.